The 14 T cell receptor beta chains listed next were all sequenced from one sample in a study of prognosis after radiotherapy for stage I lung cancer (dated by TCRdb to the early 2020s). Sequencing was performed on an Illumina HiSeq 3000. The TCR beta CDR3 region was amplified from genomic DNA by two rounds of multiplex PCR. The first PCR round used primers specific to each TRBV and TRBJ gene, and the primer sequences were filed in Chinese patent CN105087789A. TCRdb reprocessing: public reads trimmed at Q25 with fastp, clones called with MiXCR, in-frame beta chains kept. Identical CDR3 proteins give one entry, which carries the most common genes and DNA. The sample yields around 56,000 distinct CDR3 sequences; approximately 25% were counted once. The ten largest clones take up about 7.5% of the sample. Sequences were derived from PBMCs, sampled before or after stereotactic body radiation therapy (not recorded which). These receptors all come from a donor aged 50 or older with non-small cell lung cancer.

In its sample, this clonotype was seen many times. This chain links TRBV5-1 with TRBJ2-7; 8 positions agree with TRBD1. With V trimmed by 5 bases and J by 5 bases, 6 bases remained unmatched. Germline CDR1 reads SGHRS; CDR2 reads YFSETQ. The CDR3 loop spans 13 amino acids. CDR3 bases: TGCGCCAGCAGATTCAAGACAGGGGACGAGCAGTACTTC. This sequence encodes CASRFKTGDEQYF.

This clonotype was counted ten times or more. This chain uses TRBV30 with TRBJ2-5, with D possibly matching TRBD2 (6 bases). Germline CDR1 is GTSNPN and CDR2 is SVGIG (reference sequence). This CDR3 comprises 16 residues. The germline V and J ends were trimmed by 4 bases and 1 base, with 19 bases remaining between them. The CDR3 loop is CAWTAGLMASQETQYF. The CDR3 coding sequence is TGTGCCTGGACGGCGGGGTTAATGGCCAGCCAAGAGACCCAGTACTTC.

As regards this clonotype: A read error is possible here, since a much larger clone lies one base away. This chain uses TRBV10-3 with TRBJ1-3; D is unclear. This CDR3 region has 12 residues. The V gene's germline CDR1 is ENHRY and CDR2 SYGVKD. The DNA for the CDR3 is TGTTCCATCGGAGACGCCGGAAACACCATATATTTT. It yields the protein CSIGDAGNTIYF.

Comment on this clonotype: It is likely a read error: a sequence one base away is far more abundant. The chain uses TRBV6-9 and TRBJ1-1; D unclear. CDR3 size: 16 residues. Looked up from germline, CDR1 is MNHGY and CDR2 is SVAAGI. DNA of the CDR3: TGTGCCAGCAGTTTGCGATTATTACGGAGCAACACTGAAGCTTTATTT. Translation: CASSLRLLRSNTEALF.

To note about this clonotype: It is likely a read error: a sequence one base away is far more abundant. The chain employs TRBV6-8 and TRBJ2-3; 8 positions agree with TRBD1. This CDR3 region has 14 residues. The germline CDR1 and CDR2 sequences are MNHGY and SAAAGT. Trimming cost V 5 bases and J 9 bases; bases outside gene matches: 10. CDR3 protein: CASSNGQGGATQYF. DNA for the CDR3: TGTGCCAGCAGTAACGGACAGGGAGGAGCGACGCAGTATTTT.

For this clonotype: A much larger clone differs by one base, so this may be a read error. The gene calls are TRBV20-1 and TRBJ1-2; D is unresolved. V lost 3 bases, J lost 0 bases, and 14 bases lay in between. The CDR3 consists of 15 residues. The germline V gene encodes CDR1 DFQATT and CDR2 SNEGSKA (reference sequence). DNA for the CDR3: TGCAGTGCTAGCCTCATGAGGCGCGCTAACTATGGCTACACCTTC. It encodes CSASLMRRANYGYTF.

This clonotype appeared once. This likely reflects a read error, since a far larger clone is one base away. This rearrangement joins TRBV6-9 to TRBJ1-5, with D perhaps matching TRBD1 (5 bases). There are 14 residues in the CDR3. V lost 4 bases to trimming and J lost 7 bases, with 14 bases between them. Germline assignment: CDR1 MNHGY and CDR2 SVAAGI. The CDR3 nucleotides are TGTGCCAGCAGTTCTGCGGCAGGGCTGCAGCCCCAGCATTTT. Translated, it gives CASSSAAGLQPQHF.

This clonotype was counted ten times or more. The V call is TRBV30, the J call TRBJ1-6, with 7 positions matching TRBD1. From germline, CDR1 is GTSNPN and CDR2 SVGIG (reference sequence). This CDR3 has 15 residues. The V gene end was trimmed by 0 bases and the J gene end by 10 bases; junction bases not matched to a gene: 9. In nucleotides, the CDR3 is TGTGCCTGGAGTGTACCGCAAACAGGGGCCTCACCCCTCCACTTT. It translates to CAWSVPQTGASPLHF.

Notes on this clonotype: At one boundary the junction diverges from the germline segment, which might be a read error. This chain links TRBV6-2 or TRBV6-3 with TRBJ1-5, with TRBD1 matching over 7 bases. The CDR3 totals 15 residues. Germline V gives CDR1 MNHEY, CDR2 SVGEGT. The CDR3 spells CASRSGTVSNQPRHF. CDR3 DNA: TGTGCCAGCAGGTCCGGGACAGTGAGCAATCAGCCCCGGCATTTT.

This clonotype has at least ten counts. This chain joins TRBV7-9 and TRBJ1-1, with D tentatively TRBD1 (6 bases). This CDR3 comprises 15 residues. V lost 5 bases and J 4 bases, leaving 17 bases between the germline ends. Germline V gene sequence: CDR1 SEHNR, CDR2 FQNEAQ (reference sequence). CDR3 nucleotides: TGTGCCAGCAGCCTTAGTGGGGGCCTGGGCACTGAAGCTTTCTTT. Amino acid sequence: CASSLSGGLGTEAFF.

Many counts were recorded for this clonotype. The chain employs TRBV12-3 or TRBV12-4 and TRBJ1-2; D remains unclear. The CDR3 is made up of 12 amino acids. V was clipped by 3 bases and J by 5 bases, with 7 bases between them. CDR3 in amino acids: CASSLLGYGYTF. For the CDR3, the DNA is TGTGCCAGCAGTTTGCTGGGGTATGGCTACACCTTC.

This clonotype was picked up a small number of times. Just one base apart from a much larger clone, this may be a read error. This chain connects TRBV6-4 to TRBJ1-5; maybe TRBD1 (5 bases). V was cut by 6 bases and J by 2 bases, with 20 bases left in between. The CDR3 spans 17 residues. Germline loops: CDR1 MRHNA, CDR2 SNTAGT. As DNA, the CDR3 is TGTGCCAGCAGAGTCGCCTACGAGGGGCACGGCAATCAGCCCCAGCATTTT. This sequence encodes CASRVAYEGHGNQPQHF.

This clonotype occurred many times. DNA for the CDR3: TGTGCCAGCAGACCGGGACAGATACTCCAAGAGACCCAGTACTTC. Amino acids: CASRPGQILQETQYF. The rearrangement uses TRBV3-1 and TRBJ2-5, with 7 positions matching TRBD1. V shed 6 bases and J 1 base; nucleotides not matched to a gene: 8. The CDR3 spans 15 residues. Germline CDR1 is LGHDT and CDR2 is YNNKEL (reference sequence).

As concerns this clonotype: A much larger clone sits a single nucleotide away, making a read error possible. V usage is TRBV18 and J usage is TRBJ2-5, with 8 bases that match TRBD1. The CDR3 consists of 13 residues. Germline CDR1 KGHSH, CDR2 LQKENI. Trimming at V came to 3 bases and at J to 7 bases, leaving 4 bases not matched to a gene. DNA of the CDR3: TGTGCCAGCTCACCGGGACAGGAAGGGACCCAGTACTTC. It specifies CASSPGQEGTQYF.